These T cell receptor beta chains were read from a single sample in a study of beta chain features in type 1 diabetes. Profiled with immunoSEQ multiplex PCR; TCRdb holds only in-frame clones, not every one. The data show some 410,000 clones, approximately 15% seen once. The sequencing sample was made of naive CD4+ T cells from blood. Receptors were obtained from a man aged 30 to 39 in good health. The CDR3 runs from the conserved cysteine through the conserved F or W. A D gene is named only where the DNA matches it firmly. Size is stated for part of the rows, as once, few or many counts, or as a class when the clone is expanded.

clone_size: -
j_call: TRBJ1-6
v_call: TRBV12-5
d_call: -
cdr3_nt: TGTGCTAGTGGTCTGGGGGGTTCACCCCTCCACTTT
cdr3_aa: CASGLGGSPLHF

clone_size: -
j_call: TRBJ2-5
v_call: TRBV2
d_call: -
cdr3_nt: TGTGCCAGCAGTGTACTCCCCGAGGGGGAGACCCAGTACTTC
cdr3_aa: CASSVLPEGETQYF

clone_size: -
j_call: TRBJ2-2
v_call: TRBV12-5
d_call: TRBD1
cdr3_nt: TGTGCTAGTGGACCAAGGACAGGGTTCACCGGGGAGCTGTTTTTT
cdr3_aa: CASGPRTGFTGELFF

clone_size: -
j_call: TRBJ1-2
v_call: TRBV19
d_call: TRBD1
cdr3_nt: TGTGCCAGTAGCACCCGGGACAGGGGTAGCTATGGCTACACCTTC
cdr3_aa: CASSTRDRGSYGYTF

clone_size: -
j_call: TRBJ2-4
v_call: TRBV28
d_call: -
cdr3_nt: TGTGCCAGCAGTTTAGCTTCAATGGATGACATTCAGTACTTC
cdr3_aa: CASSLASMDDIQYF

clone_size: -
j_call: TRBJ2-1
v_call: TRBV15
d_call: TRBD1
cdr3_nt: TGTGCCACCAGCACGCAGGGGGCGGGACGAAGCAATGAGCAGTTCTTC
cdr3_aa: CATSTQGAGRSNEQFF

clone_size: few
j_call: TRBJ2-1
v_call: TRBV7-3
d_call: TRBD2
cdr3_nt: TGTGCCAGCAGCACCCGACTAGCGGGAGTCTATGAGCAGTTCTTC
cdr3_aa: CASSTRLAGVYEQFF

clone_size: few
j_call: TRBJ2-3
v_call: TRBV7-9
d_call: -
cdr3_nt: TGTGCCAGCAGCCCCGCCCTACAGGTGCCCCGAGATACGCAGTATTTT
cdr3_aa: CASSPALQVPRDTQYF

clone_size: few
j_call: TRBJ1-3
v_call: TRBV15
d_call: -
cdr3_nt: TGTGCCACCAGCAGCCGGGACGGCTATGGAAACACCATATATTTT
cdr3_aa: CATSSRDGYGNTIYF

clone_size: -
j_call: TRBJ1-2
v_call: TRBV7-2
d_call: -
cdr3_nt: TGTGCCAGCAGCCCCCGGCAGGGAGACTATGGCTACACCTTC
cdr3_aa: CASSPRQGDYGYTF

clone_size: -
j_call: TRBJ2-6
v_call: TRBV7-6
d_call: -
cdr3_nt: TGTGCCAGCAGCCTCGGCATAACTGGGGCCAACGTCCTGACTTTC
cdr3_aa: CASSLGITGANVLTF

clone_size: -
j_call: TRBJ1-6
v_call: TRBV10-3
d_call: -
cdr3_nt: TGTGCCATCAGTGACTCCGGGACGACTAATTCACCCCTCCACTTT
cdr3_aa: CAISDSGTTNSPLHF

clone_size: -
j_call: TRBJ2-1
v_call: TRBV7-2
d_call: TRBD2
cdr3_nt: TGTGCCAGCAGCCCACGGACTAGCACCAATGAGCAGTTCTTC
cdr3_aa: CASSPRTSTNEQFF

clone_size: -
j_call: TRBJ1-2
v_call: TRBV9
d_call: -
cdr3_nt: TGTGCCAGCAGCGTTTCACAGGGAGGTGGCTACACCTTC
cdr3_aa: CASSVSQGGGYTF

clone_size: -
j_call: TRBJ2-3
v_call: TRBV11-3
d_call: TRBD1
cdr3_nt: TGTGCCAGCAGCACAACGACAGGGGGGAGGACAGATACGCAGTATTTT
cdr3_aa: CASSTTTGGRTDTQYF

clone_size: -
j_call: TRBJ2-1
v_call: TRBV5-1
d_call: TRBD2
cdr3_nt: TGCGCCAGCAGCTTAAGGGGAGGGCCTTCCAATGAGCAGTTCTTC
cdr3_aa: CASSLRGGPSNEQFF

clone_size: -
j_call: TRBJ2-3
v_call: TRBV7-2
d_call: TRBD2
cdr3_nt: TGTGCCAGCAGCTTAGGACTAGCGCCCACAGATACGCAGTATTTT
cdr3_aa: CASSLGLAPTDTQYF

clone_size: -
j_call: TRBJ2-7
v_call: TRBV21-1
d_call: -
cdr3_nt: TGTGCCAGCAGCAAAAGAGGGACAGGGGGACACTACGAGCAGTACTTC
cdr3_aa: CASSKRGTGGHYEQYF

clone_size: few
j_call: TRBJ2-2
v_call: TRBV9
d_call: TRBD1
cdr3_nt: TGTGCCAGCGGAACCGGGACAGATAACACCGGGGAGCTGTTTTTT
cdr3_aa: CASGTGTDNTGELFF

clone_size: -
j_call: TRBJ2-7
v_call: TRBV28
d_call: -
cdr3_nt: TGTGCCAGCAGTCCCCTTTTGACAGCTGGAGGCTACGAGCAGTACTTC
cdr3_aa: CASSPLLTAGGYEQYF

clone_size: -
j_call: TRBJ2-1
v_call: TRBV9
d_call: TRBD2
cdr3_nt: TGTGCCAGCAGCGGCTCTCTAGCGGGAGGGGGTGATGAGCAGTTCTTC
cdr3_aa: CASSGSLAGGGDEQFF

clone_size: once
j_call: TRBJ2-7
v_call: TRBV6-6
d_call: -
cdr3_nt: TGTGCCAGCTCCGCCCTGCCCACCTACGAGCAGTACTTC
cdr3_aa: CASSALPTYEQYF

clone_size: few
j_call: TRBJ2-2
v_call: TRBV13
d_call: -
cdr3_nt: TGTGCCAGCAGCTTAGGCACCGGGGAGCTGTTTTTT
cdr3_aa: CASSLGTGELFF

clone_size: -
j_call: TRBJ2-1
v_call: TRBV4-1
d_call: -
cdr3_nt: TGCGCCAGCAGCCAAGTTAGGGGTGAGCAGTTCTTC
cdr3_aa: CASSQVRGEQFF

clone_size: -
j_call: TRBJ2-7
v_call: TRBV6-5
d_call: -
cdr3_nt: TGTGCCAGCAGTAGGAACGGCTACGAGCAGTACTTC
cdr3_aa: CASSRNGYEQYF

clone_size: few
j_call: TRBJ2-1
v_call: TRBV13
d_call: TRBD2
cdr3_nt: TGTGCCAGCATGAGTAGCGGGGTATACGGCAATGAGCAGTTCTTC
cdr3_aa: CASMSSGVYGNEQFF

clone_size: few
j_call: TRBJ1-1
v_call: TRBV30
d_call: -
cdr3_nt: TGTGCCTGGATGGAGGGAGCTTTCTTT
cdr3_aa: CAWMEGAFF

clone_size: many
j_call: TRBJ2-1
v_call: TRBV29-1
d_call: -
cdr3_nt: TGCAGCGCCCTCGGGCAGTTCTTC
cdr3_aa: CSALGQFF

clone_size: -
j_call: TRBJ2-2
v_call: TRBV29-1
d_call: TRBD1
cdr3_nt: TGCAGCGCCGGACAGGGGGCCGGGGAGCTGTTTTTT
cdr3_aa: CSAGQGAGELFF

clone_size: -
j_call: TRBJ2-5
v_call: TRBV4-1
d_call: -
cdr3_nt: TGCGCCAGCAGCCAAGGAGGCCCAGAGACCCAGTACTTC
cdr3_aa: CASSQGGPETQYF

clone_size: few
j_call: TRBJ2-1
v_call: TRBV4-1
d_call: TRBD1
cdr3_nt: TGCGCCAGCAGCCAAGGCGGACAGGTCAGTCTTCATGAGCAGTTCTTC
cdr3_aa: CASSQGGQVSLHEQFF

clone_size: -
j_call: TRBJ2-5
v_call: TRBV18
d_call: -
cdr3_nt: TGTGCCAGCTCACCACCCGTCTTGCTAGAGACCCAGTACTTC
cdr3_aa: CASSPPVLLETQYF

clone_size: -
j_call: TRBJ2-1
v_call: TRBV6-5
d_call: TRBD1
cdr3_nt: TGTGCCAGCAGTCCCACAGGGGGTCCTTACAATGAGCAGTTCTTC
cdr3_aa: CASSPTGGPYNEQFF

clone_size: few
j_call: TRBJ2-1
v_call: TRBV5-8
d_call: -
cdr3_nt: TGTGCCAGCAGCCCGGACTACAATGAGCAGTTCTTC
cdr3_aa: CASSPDYNEQFF

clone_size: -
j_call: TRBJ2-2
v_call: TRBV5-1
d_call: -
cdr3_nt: TGCGCCAGCAGCTTGGAAGTCGGGGAGCTGTTTTTT
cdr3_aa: CASSLEVGELFF

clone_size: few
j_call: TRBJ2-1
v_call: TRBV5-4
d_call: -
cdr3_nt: TGTGCCAGCAGCTTGGGATCGATAAGCTCCTACAATGAGCAGTTCTTC
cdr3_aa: CASSLGSISSYNEQFF

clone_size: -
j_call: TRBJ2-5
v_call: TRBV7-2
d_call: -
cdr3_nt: TGTGCCAGTAGAGGAACCCCATTCCAAGAGACCCAGTACTTC
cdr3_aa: CASRGTPFQETQYF

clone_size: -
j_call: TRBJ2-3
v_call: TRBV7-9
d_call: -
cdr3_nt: TGTGCCAGCGGATCACAGACCAACACGCAGTATTTT
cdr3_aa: CASGSQTNTQYF

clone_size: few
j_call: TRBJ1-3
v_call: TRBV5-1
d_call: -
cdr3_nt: TGCGCCAGCAGCTCCGGGCAGGAAGGAAACACCATATATTTT
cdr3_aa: CASSSGQEGNTIYF

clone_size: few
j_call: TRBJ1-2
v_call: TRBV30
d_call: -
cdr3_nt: TGTGCCTGGAGTGTACGTTTTGAGGGAACTTTAGGCTACACCTTC
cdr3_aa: CAWSVRFEGTLGYTF

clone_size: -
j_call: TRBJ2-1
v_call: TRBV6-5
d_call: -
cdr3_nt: TGTGCCAGCAGTTCCGGCACGCTTTTCCATGAGCAGTTCTTC
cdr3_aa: CASSSGTLFHEQFF

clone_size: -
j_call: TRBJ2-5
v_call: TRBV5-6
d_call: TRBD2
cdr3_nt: TGTGCCAGCAGCTTTTTAGCGGGGAAAGAGACCCAGTACTTC
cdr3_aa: CASSFLAGKETQYF

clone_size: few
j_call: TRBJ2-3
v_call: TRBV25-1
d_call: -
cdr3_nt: TGTGCCAGCAGTGAAACTCGACCATCCTTCACAGATACGCAGTATTTT
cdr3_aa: CASSETRPSFTDTQYF

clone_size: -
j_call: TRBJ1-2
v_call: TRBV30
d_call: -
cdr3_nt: TGTGCCTGGAATCCCTGGGCCGACGGCTACACCTTC
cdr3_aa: CAWNPWADGYTF

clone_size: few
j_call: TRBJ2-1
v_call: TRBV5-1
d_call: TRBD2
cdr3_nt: TGCGCCAGCAGCTCCGGAGAGGGAGGGCCCTCGACCGAGCAGTTCTTC
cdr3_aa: CASSSGEGGPSTEQFF

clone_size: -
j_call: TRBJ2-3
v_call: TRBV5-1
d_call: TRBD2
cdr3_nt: TGCGCCAGCAGTTTTGGGGCTAGCGGGGCGACAGATACGCAGTATTTT
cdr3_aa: CASSFGASGATDTQYF